Sequencing of this T cell receptor beta chain was carried out in a study of cytomegalovirus exposure and HLA in healthy donors. Concerning this clone: The antigen is unknown.

Study-wide points: Associated with cytomegalovirus, according to the listing, were 170 or so TCR beta chains. An analysis was carried out later, and it reportedly showed fewer N-insertions in an Asian-associated ancestry cluster than the roughly 700-donor mean. Diagnosis of cytomegalovirus status made by the classifier reportedly showed high specificity and sensitivity.

Germline V gene sequence: CDR1 SGHNT, CDR2 YYREEE (reference sequence). With 3 bases removed from V and 6 bases from J, the gap between germline ends came to 6 bases. The CDR3 spans 11 residues. Primers included in the PCR were 60 Vbeta and 13 Jbeta primers. The table came from immunoSEQ multiplex PCR; TCRdb's copy has only in-frame clones and leaves some out. The data contain 120,000 or so clones, more than 70% of them singletons. The TCR originated in a man aged 50-60 years in good health and CMV-seropositive. The sequenced sample consisted of PBMCs. The chain uses TRBV5-4 and TRBJ1-1; a weak D match, TRBD1 (5 bases). For the CDR3, the DNA is TGTGCCAGCAGCTGGGGCCCTGAAGCTTTCTTT. Translated, it gives CASSWGPEAFF. The full variable domain, in which reference TRBV5-4 and TRBJ1-1 provide the parts outside the CDR3, is ETGVTQSPTHLIKTRGQQVTLRCSSQSGHNTVSWYQQALGQGPQFIFQYYREEENGRGNFPPRFSGLQFPNYSSELNVNALELDDSALYLCASSWGPEAFFGQGTRLTVV.